These 23 T cell receptor beta chains came from one sample sequenced in a study of radiation and T cells in renal cell carcinoma. The time point here: baseline pretreatment blood. As to treatment: 15 Gy SBRT to primary tumor, nephrectomy 4 weeks later. Method: immunoSEQ multiplex PCR; TCRdb's copy keeps in-frame clones and lacks some. The data hold some 100,000 clones, with 82% observed a single time. The sample was blood, taken from a patient whose treatment included radiotherapy and nephrectomy. The origin of the receptors is a man in his fifties or sixties with renal cell carcinoma.

The chain is built from TRBV7-9 and TRBJ2-7; no reliable D call. Trimming shortened V by 4 bases and J by 3 bases, and 13 bases separated the two germline ends. The CDR3 spans 14 residues. In germline, CDR1 is SEHNR, CDR2 FQNEAQ (reference sequence). The CDR3 DNA is TGTGCCAGCAGCTCCCCCCGACTTCTCTACGAGCAGTACTTC. Amino acid sequence: CASSSPRLLYEQYF.

The chain couples TRBV27 to TRBJ2-7; 7 bases align to TRBD2. This CDR3 is built from 15 residues. In germline, CDR1 is MNHEY, CDR2 SMNVEV (reference sequence). Trimming at V came to 4 bases and at J to 3 bases, leaving 9 bases not matched to a gene. The CDR3 DNA sequence: TGTGCCAGCAGTTCCCACCTAGCGGAGGACTACGAGCAGTACTTC. This gives the protein CASSSHLAEDYEQYF.

CDR3 amino acids: CASSGLGGQFTYEQYF. For the CDR3, the DNA is TGTGCCAGCAGTGGGCTGGGGGGACAGTTTACCTACGAGCAGTACTTC. The genes are TRBV6-1 and TRBJ2-7; D is perhaps TRBD1 (7 bases). V was clipped by 4 bases and J by 2 bases, with 18 bases between them. This CDR3 has 16 residues. From germline, CDR1 is MNHNS and CDR2 SASEGT.

This chain joins TRBV11-1 and TRBJ2-1; no reliable D call. Trimming took off 3 bases at V and 7 bases at J, with 7 bases between the two ends. CDR3 length: 12 residues. Germline loops: CDR1 SGHAT, CDR2 FQDESV (reference sequence). CDR3 coding DNA: TGTGCCAGCAGCTTGATAGGGAATGAGCAGTTCTTC. As protein: CASSLIGNEQFF.

This CDR3 reads CASTLTGTGSSNQPQHF. The DNA for the CDR3 is TGTGCCAGCACACTAACCGGGACAGGGAGTAGCAATCAGCCCCAGCATTTT. The chain uses TRBV19 and TRBJ1-5, with 9 bases identical to TRBD1. After removal of 9 bases from V and 0 bases from J, the junction contained 12 bases not matched to a gene. The CDR3 is made up of 17 amino acids. Per germline, CDR1 LNHDA and CDR2 SQIVND (reference sequence).

This clone was detected only once. This sample also contains other DNA sequences that code for the same CDR3. The chain is built from TRBV29-1 and TRBJ2-5; 9 bases fit TRBD1. The germline V gene has CDR1 SQVTM and CDR2 ANQGSEA. After removal of 5 bases from V and 1 base from J, the junction contained 2 bases not matched to a gene. The length of the CDR3 is 13 residues. The chain's CDR3 is CSVRDRVQETQYF. The CDR3 DNA follows: TGCAGCGTTCGGGACAGGGTCCAAGAGACCCAGTACTTC. Supplemented by reference TRBV29-1 and TRBJ2-5, the full variable domain reads SAVISQKPSRDICQRGTSLTIQCQVDSQVTMMFWYRQQPGQSLTLIATANQGSEATYESGFVIDKFPISRPNLTFSTLTVSNMSPEDSSIYLCSVRDRVQETQYFGPGTRLLVL.

The rearrangement uses TRBV2 and TRBJ2-1; 9 bases are a match to TRBD2. The germline V gene encodes CDR1 SNHLY and CDR2 FYNNEI. J was trimmed by 2 bases and V by 6 bases; bases with no gene match: 2. CDR3 length: 14 residues. The chain's CDR3 is CASSPSGTYNEQFF. The CDR3 nucleotides read TGTGCCAGCAGCCCTAGCGGGACCTACAATGAGCAGTTCTTC.

The chain couples TRBV27 to TRBJ2-7; D remains unclear. V lost 6 bases to trimming and J lost 0 bases, with 9 bases between them. Germline V gene data show CDR1 as MNHEY and CDR2 as SMNVEV (reference sequence). CDR3 length: 13 amino acids. This CDR3 reads CASSLVGSYEQYF. DNA for the CDR3: TGTGCCAGCAGCTTAGTCGGCTCCTACGAGCAGTACTTC.

The V call is TRBV10-3, the J call TRBJ1-2; D not resolved. The V end lost 2 bases, the J end lost 5 bases, and 12 bases lay between the germline ends. The CDR3 contains 14 residues. The germline V gene encodes CDR1 ENHRY and CDR2 SYGVKD. The CDR3 nucleotides read TGTGCCATCAGTGAGGGAGGATCGGAATATGGCTACACCTTC. Residues: CAISEGGSEYGYTF.

About this clone: At the DNA level, this CDR3 is encoded by other sequences in the same sample as well. The V call is TRBV9, the J call TRBJ2-4; TRBD2 might be the D (5 bases). The CDR3 sequence is 14 residues long. Trimming took 0 bases from V and 1 from J, leaving 5 bases between them. Per germline, CDR1 SGDLS and CDR2 YYNGEE. CDR3 protein: CASSVGGAKNIQYF. The CDR3 DNA sequence: TGTGCCAGCAGCGTAGGAGGGGCCAAAAACATTCAGTACTTC.

The rearrangement joins TRBV10-3 to TRBJ2-7; tentative D call: TRBD2 (6 bases). The CDR3 runs to 16 residues. CDR1 ENHRY and CDR2 SYGVKD come from the germline V gene. V lost 4 bases to trimming and J lost 2 bases, with 18 bases between them. The CDR3 DNA follows: TGTGCCATCAGTGGGGGCACCGGGACTTCGGCCTACGAGCAGTACTTC. Translation: CAISGGTGTSAYEQYF.

The chain couples TRBV27 to TRBJ1-2; 8 positions agree with TRBD1. Germline V gives CDR1 MNHEY, CDR2 SMNVEV (reference sequence). V shed 5 bases and J 3 bases; nucleotides not matched to a gene: 11. This CDR3 has 16 amino acids. The CDR3 spells CASSPLDRGAHYGYTF. DNA of the CDR3: TGTGCCAGCAGTCCACTAGACAGGGGAGCCCACTATGGCTACACCTTC.

CDR3: CSVDYTGYGEQYF. The CDR3 nucleotides read TGCAGCGTTGACTATACCGGGTATGGGGAGCAGTACTTC. V and J are TRBV29-1 and TRBJ2-7; unclear D gene. The V and J ends lost 3 bases and 7 bases respectively, with 16 bases between them. The CDR3 has 13 residues. From germline, CDR1 is SQVTM and CDR2 ANQGSEA.

This clone was seen a few times. V gene TRBV28 combines with J gene TRBJ1-5, with D perhaps TRBD1 (5 bases). The CDR3 totals 11 residues. CDR1 is MDHEN, CDR2 SYDVKM, per germline. The V gene lost 10 bases and the J gene lost 5 bases, with 9 bases spanning the gap. Here the CDR3 reads CATSRDQPQHF. Written as DNA, the CDR3 is TGTGCCACCTCCAGGGATCAGCCCCAGCATTTT.

The CDR3 loop is CASSDGLAGGVTDTQYF. The CDR3 DNA reads as TGCGCCAGCAGCGATGGACTAGCGGGAGGGGTCACAGATACGCAGTATTTT. The J gene is TRBJ2-3, the V gene TRBV5-1, with TRBD2 identical over 15 bases. V shed 4 bases and J 2 bases; nucleotides not matched to a gene: 5. Germline lookup yields CDR1 SGHRS and CDR2 YFSETQ. The CDR3 spans 17 residues.

This chain connects TRBV6-1 to TRBJ1-5; 7 bases are a match to TRBD1. Germline lookup yields CDR1 MNHNS and CDR2 SASEGT. The CDR3 covers 14 residues. J was trimmed by 1 base and V by 6 bases; bases with no gene match: 3. In nucleotides, the CDR3 is TGTGCCAGCAGCGGGGGACAGAGCAATCAGCCCCAGCATTTT. It codes for CASSGGQSNQPQHF.

A single count supports this clone. V and J are TRBV9 and TRBJ2-2; TRBD2 might be the D (5 bases). This CDR3 comprises 15 residues. V lost 1 base and J 7 bases, leaving 14 bases between the germline ends. Germline V lookup: CDR1 SGDLS, CDR2 YYNGEE. Written as DNA, the CDR3 is TGTGCCAGCAGCGTACTCTGGAGTCGGGGCGGGGAGCTGTTTTTT. It yields the protein CASSVLWSRGGELFF. Full variable domain (missing parts from reference TRBV9 and TRBJ2-2): DSGVTQTPKHLITATGQRVTLRCSPRSGDLSVYWYQQSLDQGLQFLIQYYNGEERAKGNILERFSAQQFPDLHSELNLSSLELGDSALYFCASSVLWSRGGELFFGEGSRLTVL.

The chain is built from TRBV7-9 and TRBJ2-3; D unclear. The V gene lost 6 bases and the J gene lost 2 bases, with 27 bases spanning the gap. The CDR3 runs to 19 residues. Germline V lookup: CDR1 SEHNR, CDR2 FQNEAQ (reference sequence). This chain's CDR3 is CASRPRRANNIFNTDTQYF. CDR3 bases: TGTGCCAGCAGACCGCGAAGAGCAAACAACATCTTCAACACAGATACGCAGTATTTT.

V usage is TRBV14 and J usage is TRBJ2-1; 7 bases map to TRBD2. The J segment lost 5 bases and the V segment lost 7 bases, leaving 11 bases of the junction unmatched. Germline V gives CDR1 SGHDN, CDR2 FVKESK. CDR3 length: 15 residues. CDR3 region: CASTTWREKDNEQFF. The CDR3 DNA reads as TGTGCCAGCACAACCTGGCGGGAGAAGGACAATGAGCAGTTCTTC.

The chain links TRBV30 to TRBJ2-1; no definite D call. Germline V gene data show CDR1 as GTSNPN and CDR2 as SVGIG (reference sequence). The CDR3 loop spans 13 amino acids. V was cut by 0 bases and J by 7 bases, with 10 bases left in between. CDR3 DNA: TGTGCCTGGAGTGTACGAGGAGTAAATGAGCAGTTCTTC. Protein product: CAWSVRGVNEQFF.

The chain joins TRBV6-1 to TRBJ1-5; D is possibly TRBD1 (6 bases). The germline V and J ends were trimmed by 7 bases and 7 bases, with 14 bases remaining between them. The CDR3 runs 13 residues. The germline V gene encodes CDR1 MNHNS and CDR2 SASEGT. In DNA form, the CDR3 reads TGTGCCAGCACCCTAGGGGGGGGGCAGCCCCAGCATTTT. Amino acids: CASTLGGGQPQHF.

J is TRBJ2-3 and V is TRBV25-1; no firm D call. Trimming cost V 3 bases and J 0 bases, with 10 bases left between them. CDR1 MGHDK and CDR2 SYGVNS come from the germline V gene. This CDR3 has 15 amino acids. The CDR3 DNA reads TGTGCCAGCAGTGACTGGAAAACTAGCACAGATACGCAGTATTTT. Its protein is CASSDWKTSTDTQYF. Full variable domain (rest looked up from reference TRBV25-1 and TRBJ2-3): EADIYQTPRYLVIGTGKKITLECSQTMGHDKMYWYQQDPGMELHLIHYSYGVNSTEKGDLSSESTVSRIRTEHFPLTLESARPSHTSQYLCASSDWKTSTDTQYFGPGTRLTVL.

The chain has TRBV5-8 and TRBJ2-6; 7 bases match TRBD1. V shed 4 bases, J shed 3 bases, and the junction held 7 bases outside the gene matches. The CDR3 spans 16 residues. In germline, CDR1 is SGHTS, CDR2 YDEGEE. The CDR3, as DNA: TGTGCCAGCAGCCCCACAGGGGCGATTGGGGCCAACGTCCTGACTTTC. This encodes CASSPTGAIGANVLTF.